Reported below is one T cell receptor (beta chain). The data stem from a study of cytomegalovirus exposure and HLA in healthy donors. Study-level background: A prior analysis found roughly 100 million unique TCR beta sequences from some 200 million T cells.

PCR was performed using 60 Vbeta and 13 Jbeta primers. The repertoire was sequenced with immunoSEQ multiplex PCR; TCRdb's copy has only in-frame clones and lacks some. The sample consists of approximately 110,000 clones, roughly 82% of them appearing once. Losses at the gene ends were 1 base for V and 4 bases for J; bases not matched to a gene: 5. CDR1 SNHLY and CDR2 FYNNEI come from the germline V gene. This CDR3 is 15 amino acids long. V is TRBV2 and J is TRBJ1-1, with 8 bases fitting TRBD1. The sequenced sample consisted of PBMCs. The source of this sequence is a woman in her 40s in good health and CMV-seropositive. Here the CDR3 DNA reads TGTGCCAGCAGTGAAGATGTGACAGGGGCCACTGAAGCTTTCTTT. This gives the protein CASSEDVTGATEAFF.